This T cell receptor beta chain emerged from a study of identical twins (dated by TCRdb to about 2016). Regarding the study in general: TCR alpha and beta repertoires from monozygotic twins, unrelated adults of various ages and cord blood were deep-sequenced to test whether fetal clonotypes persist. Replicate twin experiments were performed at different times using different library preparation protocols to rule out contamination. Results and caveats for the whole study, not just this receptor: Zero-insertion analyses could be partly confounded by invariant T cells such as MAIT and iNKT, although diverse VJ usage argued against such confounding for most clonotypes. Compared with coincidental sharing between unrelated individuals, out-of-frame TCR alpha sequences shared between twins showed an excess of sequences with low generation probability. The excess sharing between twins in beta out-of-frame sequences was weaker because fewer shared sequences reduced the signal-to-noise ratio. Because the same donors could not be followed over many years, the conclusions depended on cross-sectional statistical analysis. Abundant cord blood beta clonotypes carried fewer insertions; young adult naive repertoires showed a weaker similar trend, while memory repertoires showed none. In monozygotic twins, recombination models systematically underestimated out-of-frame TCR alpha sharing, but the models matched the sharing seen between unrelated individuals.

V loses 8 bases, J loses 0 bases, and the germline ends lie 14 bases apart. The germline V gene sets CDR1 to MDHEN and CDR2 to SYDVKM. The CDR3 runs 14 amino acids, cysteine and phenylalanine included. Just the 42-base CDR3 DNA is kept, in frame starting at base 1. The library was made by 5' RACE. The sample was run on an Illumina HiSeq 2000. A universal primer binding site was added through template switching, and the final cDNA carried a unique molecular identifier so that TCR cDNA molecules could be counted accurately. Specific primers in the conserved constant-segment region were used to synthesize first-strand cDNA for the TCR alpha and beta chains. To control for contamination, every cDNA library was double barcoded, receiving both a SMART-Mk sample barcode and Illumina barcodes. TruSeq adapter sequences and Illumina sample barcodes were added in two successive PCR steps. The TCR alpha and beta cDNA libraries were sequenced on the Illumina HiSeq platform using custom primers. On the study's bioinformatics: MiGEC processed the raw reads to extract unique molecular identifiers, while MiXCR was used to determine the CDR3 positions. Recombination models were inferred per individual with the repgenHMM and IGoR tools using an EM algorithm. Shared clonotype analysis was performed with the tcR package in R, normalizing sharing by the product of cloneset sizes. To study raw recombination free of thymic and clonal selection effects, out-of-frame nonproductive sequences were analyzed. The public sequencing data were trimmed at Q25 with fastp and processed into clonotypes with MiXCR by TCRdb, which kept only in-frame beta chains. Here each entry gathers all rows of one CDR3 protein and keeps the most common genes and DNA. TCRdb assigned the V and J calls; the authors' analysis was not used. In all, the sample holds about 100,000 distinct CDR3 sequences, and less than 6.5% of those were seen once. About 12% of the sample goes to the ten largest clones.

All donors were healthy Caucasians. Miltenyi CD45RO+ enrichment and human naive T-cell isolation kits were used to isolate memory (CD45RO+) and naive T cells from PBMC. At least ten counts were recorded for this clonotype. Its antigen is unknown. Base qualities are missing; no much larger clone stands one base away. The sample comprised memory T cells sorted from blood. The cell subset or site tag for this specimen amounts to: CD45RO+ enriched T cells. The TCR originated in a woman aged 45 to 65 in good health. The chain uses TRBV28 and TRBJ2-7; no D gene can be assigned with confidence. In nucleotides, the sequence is TGTGCCAGCCAAGGGCCCAGGAGCTCCTACGAGCAGTACTTC. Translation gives CASQGPRSSYEQYF.